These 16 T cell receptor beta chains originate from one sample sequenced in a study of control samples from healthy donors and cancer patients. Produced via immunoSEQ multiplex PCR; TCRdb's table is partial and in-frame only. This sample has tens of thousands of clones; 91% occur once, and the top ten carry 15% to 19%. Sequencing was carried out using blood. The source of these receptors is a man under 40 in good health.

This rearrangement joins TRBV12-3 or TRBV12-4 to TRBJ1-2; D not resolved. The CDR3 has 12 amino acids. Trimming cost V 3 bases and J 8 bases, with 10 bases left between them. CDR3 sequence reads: CASSFRYIGYTF. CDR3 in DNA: TGTGCCAGCAGTTTTAGGTATATCGGCTACACCTTC.

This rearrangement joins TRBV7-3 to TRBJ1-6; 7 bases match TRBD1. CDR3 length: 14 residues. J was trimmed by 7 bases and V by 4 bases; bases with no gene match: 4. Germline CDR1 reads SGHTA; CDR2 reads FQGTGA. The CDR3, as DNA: TGTGCCAGCAGCTCCGGGACAGAGAATTCACCCCTCCACTTT. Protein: CASSSGTENSPLHF.

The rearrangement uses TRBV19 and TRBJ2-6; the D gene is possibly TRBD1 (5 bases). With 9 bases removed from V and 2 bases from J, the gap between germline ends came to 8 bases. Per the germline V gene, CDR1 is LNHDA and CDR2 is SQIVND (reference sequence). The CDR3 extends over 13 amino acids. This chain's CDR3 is CASRVPGANVLTF. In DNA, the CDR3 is TGTGCCAGCAGGGTCCCTGGGGCCAACGTCCTGACTTTC. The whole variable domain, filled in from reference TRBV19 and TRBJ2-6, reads DGGITQSPKYLFRKEGQNVTLSCEQNLNHDAMYWYRQDPGQGLRLIYYSQIVNDFQKGDIAEGYSVSREKKESFPLTVTSAQKNPTAFYLCASRVPGANVLTFGAGSRLTVL.

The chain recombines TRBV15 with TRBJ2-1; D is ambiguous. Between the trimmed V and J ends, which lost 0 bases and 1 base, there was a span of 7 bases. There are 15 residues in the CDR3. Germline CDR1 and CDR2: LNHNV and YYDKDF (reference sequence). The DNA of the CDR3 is TGTGCCACCAGCAGAGATGTGGGATCCTACAATGAGCAGTTCTTC. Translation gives CATSRDVGSYNEQFF.

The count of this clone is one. The chain's CDR3 is CAWNRGRYEQYF. The CDR3 DNA sequence: TGTGCCTGGAACCGGGGGCGGTACGAGCAGTACTTC. The chain has TRBV30 and TRBJ2-7, with D perhaps being TRBD1 or TRBD2 (6 bases each). The germline V gene encodes CDR1 GTSNPN and CDR2 SVGIG (reference sequence). V dropped 4 bases and J dropped 4 bases, with 11 bases sitting between them. The CDR3 covers 12 residues.

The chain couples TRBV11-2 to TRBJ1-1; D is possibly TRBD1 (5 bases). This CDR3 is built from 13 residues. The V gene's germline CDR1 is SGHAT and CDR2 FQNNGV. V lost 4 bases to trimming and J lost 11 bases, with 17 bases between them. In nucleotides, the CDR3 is TGTGCCAGCAGCTCGGGACCTTCCCCCCCGGCTTTCTTT. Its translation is CASSSGPSPPAFF.

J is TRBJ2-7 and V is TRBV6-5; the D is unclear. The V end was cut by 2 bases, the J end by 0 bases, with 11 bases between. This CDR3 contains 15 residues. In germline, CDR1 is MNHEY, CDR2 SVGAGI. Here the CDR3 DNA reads TGTGCCAGCAGTTACGCCCAAGATACCTCCTACGAGCAGTACTTC. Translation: CASSYAQDTSYEQYF.

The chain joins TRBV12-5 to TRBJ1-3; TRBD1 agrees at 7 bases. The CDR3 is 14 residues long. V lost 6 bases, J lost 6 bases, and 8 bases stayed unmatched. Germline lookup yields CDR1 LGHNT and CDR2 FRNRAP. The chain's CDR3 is CASGQTGKLNTIYF. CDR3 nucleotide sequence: TGTGCTAGTGGACAGACAGGGAAGTTAAACACCATATATTTT.

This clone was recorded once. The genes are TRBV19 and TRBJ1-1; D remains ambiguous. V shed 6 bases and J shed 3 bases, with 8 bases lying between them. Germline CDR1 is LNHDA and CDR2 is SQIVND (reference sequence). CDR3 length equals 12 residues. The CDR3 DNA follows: TGTGCCAGTAGGGAGGCGTACACTGAAGCTTTCTTT. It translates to CASREAYTEAFF.

The CDR3 DNA reads as TGTGCCAGCAGAAGACAGGGTGAGTTGGACCCTGAAGCTTTCTTT. It translates to CASRRQGELDPEAFF. V is TRBV6-5 and J is TRBJ1-1; TRBD1 matches at 7 bases. Unmatched junction bases numbered 13, after V lost 6 bases and J lost 6 bases. The germline V gene has CDR1 MNHEY and CDR2 SVGAGI. This CDR3 is 15 amino acids long.

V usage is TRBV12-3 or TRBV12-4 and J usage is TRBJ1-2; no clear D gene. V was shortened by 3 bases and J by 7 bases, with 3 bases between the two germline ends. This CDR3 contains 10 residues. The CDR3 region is CASSLFGYTF. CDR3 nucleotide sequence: TGTGCCAGCAGTTTGTTTGGCTACACCTTC.

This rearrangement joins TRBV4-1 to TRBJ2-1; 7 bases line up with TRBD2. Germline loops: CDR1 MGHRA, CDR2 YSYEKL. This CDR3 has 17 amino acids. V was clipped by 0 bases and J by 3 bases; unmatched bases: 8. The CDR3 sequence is CASSQDFASGVYNEQFF. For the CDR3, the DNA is TGCGCCAGCAGCCAAGATTTCGCTAGCGGAGTCTACAATGAGCAGTTCTTC.

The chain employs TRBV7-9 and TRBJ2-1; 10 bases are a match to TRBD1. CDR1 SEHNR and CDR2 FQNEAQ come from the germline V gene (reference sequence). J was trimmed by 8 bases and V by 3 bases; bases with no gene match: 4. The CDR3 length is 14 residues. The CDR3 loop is CASSLGQGYDEQFF. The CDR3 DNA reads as TGTGCCAGCAGCTTGGGACAGGGGTACGATGAGCAGTTCTTC.

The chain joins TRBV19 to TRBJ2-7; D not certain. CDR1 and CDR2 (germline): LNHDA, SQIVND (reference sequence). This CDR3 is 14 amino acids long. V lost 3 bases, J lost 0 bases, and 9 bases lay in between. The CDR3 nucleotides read TGTGCCAGTAGTATCAGTGTGGACTCCTACGAGCAGTACTTC. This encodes CASSISVDSYEQYF.

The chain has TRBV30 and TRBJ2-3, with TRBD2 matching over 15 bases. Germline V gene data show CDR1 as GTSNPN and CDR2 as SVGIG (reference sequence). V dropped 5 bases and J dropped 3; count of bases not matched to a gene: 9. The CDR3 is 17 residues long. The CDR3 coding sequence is TGTGCCTGGTCACTCCGGACTAGCGGGGGGGGAACAGATACGCAGTATTTT. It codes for CAWSLRTSGGGTDTQYF. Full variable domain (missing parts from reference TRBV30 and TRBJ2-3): SQTIHQWPATLVQPVGSPLSLECTVEGTSNPNLYWYRQAAGRGLQLLFYSVGIGQISSEVPQNLSASRPQDRQFILSSKKLLLSDSGFYLCAWSLRTSGGGTDTQYFGPGTRLTVL.

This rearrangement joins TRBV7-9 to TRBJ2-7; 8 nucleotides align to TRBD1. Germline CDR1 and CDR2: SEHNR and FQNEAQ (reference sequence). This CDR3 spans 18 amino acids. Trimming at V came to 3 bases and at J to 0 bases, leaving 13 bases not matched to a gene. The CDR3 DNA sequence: TGTGCCAGCAGCTTTAGTTTTGGACAGGGATTAATCTCCTACGAGCAGTACTTC. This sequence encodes CASSFSFGQGLISYEQYF.